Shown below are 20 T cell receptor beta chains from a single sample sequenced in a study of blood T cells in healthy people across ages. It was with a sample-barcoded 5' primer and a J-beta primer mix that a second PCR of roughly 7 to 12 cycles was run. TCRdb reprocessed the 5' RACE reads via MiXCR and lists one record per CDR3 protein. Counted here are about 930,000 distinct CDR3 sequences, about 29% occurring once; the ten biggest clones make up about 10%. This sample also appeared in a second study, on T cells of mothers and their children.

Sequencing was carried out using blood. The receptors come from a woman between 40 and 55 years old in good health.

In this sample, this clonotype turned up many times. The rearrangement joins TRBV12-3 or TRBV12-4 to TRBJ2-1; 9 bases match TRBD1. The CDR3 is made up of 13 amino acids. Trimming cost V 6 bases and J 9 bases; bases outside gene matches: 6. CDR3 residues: CASRPTGGVEQFF. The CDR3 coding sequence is TGTGCCAGCAGACCAACAGGGGGCGTTGAGCAGTTCTTC.

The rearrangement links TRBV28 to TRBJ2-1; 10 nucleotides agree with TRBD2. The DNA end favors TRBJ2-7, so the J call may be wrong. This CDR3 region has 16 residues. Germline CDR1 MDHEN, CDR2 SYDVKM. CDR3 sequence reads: CASSAPVAGGYNEQYF. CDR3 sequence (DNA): TGTGCCAGCAGCGCTCCCGTAGCGGGGGGCTACAATGAGCAGTACTTC.

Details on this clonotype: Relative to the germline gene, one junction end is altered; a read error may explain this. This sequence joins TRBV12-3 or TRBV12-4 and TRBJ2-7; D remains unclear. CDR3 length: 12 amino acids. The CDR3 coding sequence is TGTACCAGCAGCCTAGTTGTCCACGAGCAGTACTTC. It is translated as CTSSLVVHEQYF.

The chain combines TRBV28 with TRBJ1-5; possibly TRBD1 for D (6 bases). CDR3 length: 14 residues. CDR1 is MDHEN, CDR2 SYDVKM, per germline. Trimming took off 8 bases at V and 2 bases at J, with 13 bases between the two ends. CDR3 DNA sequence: TGTGCCAGCGGAAGAGGGGGAGGCAATCAGCCCCAGCATTTT. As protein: CASGRGGGNQPQHF.

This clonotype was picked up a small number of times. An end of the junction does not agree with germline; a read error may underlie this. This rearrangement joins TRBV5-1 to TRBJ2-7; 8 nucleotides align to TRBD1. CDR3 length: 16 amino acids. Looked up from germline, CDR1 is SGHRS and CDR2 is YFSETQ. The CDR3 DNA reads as TGCGCCGGCAGCTTGGAAGGGCAGGGGGCTAACTACGAGCAGTACTTC. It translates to CAGSLEGQGANYEQYF.

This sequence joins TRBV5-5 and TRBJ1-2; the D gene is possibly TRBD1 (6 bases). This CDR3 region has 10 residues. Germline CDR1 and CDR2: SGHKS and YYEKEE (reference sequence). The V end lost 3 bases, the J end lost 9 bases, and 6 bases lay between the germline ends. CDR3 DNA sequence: TGTGCCAGCAGCTGGGACAGCTACACCTTC. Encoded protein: CASSWDSYTF.

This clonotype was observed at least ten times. CDR3 sequence (DNA): TGTGCCAGCAGCGTCGACAGGGGTCGGTCCTACGAGCAGTACTTC. It specifies CASSVDRGRSYEQYF. This sequence joins TRBV9 and TRBJ2-7; TRBD1 matches at 8 bases. Per germline, CDR1 SGDLS and CDR2 YYNGEE. V trimming: 2 bases; J trimming: 1 base; junction bases outside the gene matches: 5. This CDR3 has 15 amino acids.

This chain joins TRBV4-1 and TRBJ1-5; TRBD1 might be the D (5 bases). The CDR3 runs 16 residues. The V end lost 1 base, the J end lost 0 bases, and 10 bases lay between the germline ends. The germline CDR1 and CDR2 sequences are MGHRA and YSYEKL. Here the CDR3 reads CASSQGGTYSNQPQHF. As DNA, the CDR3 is TGCGCCAGCAGCCAAGGGGGGACCTATAGCAATCAGCCCCAGCATTTT.

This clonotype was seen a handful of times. The CDR3 here is CASSYSDLPSYEQYF. The DNA for the CDR3 is TGTGCCAGCAGCTACAGCGACCTCCCTTCCTACGAGCAGTACTTC. The rearrangement uses TRBV7-2 and TRBJ2-7; the D is unclear. The CDR3 spans 15 residues. Per the germline V gene, CDR1 is SGHTA and CDR2 is FQGNSA. The V end lost 4 bases, the J end lost 1 base, and 14 bases lay between the germline ends.

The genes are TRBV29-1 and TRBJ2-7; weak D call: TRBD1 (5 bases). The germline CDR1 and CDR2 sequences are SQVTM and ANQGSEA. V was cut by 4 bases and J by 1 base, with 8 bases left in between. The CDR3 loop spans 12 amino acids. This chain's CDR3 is CSVGGHSYEQYF. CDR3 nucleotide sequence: TGCAGCGTTGGAGGACATTCCTACGAGCAGTACTTC.

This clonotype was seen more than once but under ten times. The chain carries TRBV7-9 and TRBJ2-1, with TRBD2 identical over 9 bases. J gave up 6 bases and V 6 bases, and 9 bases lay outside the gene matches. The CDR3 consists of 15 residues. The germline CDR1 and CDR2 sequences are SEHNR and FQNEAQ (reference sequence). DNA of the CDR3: TGTGCCAGCAGTAAAGGGGTAGCGGGGGTCAATGAGCAGTTCTTC. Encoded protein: CASSKGVAGVNEQFF.

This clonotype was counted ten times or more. CDR3 sequence: CASGRDRGEETQYF. The CDR3 region has the DNA TGTGCCAGCGGACGGGACAGGGGGGAAGAGACCCAGTACTTC. The rearrangement uses TRBV12-3 or TRBV12-4 and TRBJ2-5; the match to TRBD1 covers 11 bases. This CDR3 is 14 amino acids long. J lost 3 bases, V lost 8 bases, and 5 bases had no gene match.

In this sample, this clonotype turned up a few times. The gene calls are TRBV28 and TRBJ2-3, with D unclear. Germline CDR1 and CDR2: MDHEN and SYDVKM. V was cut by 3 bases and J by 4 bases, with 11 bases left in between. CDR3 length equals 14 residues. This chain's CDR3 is CASSFLLGSDTQYF. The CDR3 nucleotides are TGTGCCAGCAGTTTTCTATTAGGTTCAGATACGCAGTATTTT. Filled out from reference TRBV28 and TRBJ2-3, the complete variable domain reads DVKVTQSSRYLVKRTGEKVFLECVQDMDHENMFWYRQDPGLGLRLIYFSYDVKMKEKGDIPEGYSVSREKKERFSLILESASTNQTSMYLCASSFLLGSDTQYFGPGTRLTVL.

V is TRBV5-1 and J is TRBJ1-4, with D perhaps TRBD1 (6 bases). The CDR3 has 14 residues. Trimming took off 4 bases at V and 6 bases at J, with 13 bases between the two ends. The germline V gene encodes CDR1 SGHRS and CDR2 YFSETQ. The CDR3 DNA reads TGCGCCAGCAGCACCGGACAGCCGGATGAAAAACTGTTTTTT. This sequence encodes CASSTGQPDEKLFF.

Here the CDR3 reads CATRPPGYGYTF. CDR3 DNA sequence: TGTGCCACCAGACCCCCAGGGTATGGCTACACCTTC. The chain combines TRBV15 with TRBJ1-2; D might be TRBD1 (5 bases). V lost 6 bases, J lost 5 bases, and 10 bases lay in between. The germline V gene has CDR1 LNHNV and CDR2 YYDKDF (reference sequence). The CDR3 has 12 residues. Full variable domain (outside the CDR3, taken from reference TRBV15 and TRBJ1-2): DAMVIQNPRYQVTQFGKPVTLSCSQTLNHNVMYWYQQKSSQAPKLLFHYYDKDFNNEADTPDNFQSRRPNTSFCFLDIRSPGLGDTAMYLCATRPPGYGYTFGSGTRLTVV.

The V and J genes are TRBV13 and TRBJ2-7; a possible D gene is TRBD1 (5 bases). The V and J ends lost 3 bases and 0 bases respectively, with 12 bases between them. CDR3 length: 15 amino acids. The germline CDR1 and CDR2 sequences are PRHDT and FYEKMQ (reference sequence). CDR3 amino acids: CASSFELDSSYEQYF. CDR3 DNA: TGTGCCAGCAGCTTCGAGTTAGACAGCTCCTACGAGCAGTACTTC. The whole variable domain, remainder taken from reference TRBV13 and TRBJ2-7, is AAGVIQSPRHLIKEKRETATLKCYPIPRHDTVYWYQQGPGQDPQFLISFYEKMQSDKGSIPDRFSAQQFSDYHSELNMSSLELGDSALYFCASSFELDSSYEQYFGPGTRLTVT.

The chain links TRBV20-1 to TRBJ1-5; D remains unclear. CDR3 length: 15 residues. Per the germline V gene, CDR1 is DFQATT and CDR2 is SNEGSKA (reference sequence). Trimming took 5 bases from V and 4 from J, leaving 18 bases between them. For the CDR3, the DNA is TGCAGTGCTTCCCGAGGGCAGTCGTCAAATCAGCCCCAGCATTTT. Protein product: CSASRGQSSNQPQHF.

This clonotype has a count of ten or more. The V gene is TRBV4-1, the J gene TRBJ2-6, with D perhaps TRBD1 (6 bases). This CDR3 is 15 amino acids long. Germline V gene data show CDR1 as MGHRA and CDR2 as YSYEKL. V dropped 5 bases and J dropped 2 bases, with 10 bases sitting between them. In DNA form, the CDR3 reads TGCGCCAGCAGCAACAACAGGGCTGGGGCCAACGTCCTGACTTTC. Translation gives CASSNNRAGANVLTF.

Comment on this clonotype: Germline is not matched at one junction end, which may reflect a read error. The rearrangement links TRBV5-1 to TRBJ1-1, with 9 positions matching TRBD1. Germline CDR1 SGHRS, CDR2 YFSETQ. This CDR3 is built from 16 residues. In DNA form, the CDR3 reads TGCGCCAGCGGCTTGGGGCCTACACAGGGGGCCGGTGAAGCTTTCTTT. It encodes CASGLGPTQGAGEAFF.

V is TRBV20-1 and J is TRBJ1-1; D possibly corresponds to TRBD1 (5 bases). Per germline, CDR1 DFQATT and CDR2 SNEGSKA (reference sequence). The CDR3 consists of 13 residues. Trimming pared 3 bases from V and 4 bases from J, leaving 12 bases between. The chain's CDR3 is CSASNPGRTEAFF. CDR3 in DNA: TGCAGTGCTAGCAACCCGGGGCGCACTGAAGCTTTCTTT.